Listed here are 21 T cell receptor beta chains from one sample, sequenced in a study of shared T cell receptors in the human thymus. Assay used: immunoSEQ multiplex PCR; TCRdb lists only in-frame clones, some missing. The table has under 850,000 clones, roughly 90% seen once. This sample also appeared in a second study, on human thymus T cells.

Sequencing input: thymocytes. These receptors were taken from a boy under two years old with a congenital heart defect.

The chain has TRBV14 and TRBJ1-2; D call uncertain. V was pared by 0 bases and J by 4 bases, with 15 bases between. The germline V gene has CDR1 SGHDN and CDR2 FVKESK. CDR3 length: 16 amino acids. The CDR3 nucleotides are TGTGCCAGCAGCCAAGATGAGCAGACACCATCCTATGGCTACACCTTC. Protein product: CASSQDEQTPSYGYTF.

The V gene is TRBV18, the J gene TRBJ2-1, with 7 nucleotides matching TRBD2. After removal of 3 bases from V and 2 bases from J, the junction contained 4 bases not matched to a gene. Germline lookup yields CDR1 KGHSH and CDR2 LQKENI. The CDR3 loop spans 15 amino acids. The CDR3 DNA reads TGTGCCAGCTCACCCTTGAGCGGGACCTACAATGAGCAGTTCTTC. This gives the protein CASSPLSGTYNEQFF.

The chain is built from TRBV11-3 and TRBJ2-4, with TRBD2 matching over 7 bases. Germline V gene sequence: CDR1 SGHNT, CDR2 YENEEA. The V gene end was trimmed by 4 bases and the J gene end by 4 bases; junction bases not matched to a gene: 4. The CDR3 has 14 amino acids. CDR3 protein: CASSSGLTKNIQYF. CDR3 DNA sequence: TGTGCCAGCAGCTCGGGACTAACTAAAAACATTCAGTACTTC.

The chain joins TRBV28 to TRBJ2-5; D gene unclear. Germline lookup yields CDR1 MDHEN and CDR2 SYDVKM. The CDR3 has 16 residues. V was pared by 5 bases and J by 5 bases, with 21 bases between. CDR3 protein: CASSPRRPFRQETQYF. In nucleotides, the CDR3 is TGTGCCAGCAGTCCTCGGAGACCCTTTCGCCAGGAGACCCAGTACTTC.

The chain has TRBV30 and TRBJ2-7; D possibly corresponds to TRBD1 (5 bases). V shed 2 bases and J shed 4 bases, with 18 bases lying between them. The CDR3 loop spans 15 amino acids. Germline-derived CDR1 and CDR2 are GTSNPN and SVGIG (reference sequence). Here the CDR3 DNA reads TGTGCCTGGAGTAGGAGCCTAGGGGTTTATTACGAGCAGTACTTC. Its translation: CAWSRSLGVYYEQYF.

The V gene is TRBV27, the J gene TRBJ2-1; TRBD1 aligns across 7 bases. Germline V gene data show CDR1 as MNHEY and CDR2 as SMNVEV (reference sequence). Trimming took 3 bases from V and 2 from J; bases not matched to a gene: 7. The CDR3 is made up of 16 amino acids. The CDR3 reads CASSFSGQPPYNEQFF. The DNA for the CDR3 is TGTGCCAGCAGTTTCTCGGGACAGCCTCCCTACAATGAGCAGTTCTTC.

This clone was observed a few times. The genes are TRBV29-1 and TRBJ1-2, with TRBD1 matching 10 bases. Germline V gene lookup returns CDR1 SQVTM and CDR2 ANQGSEA. The V gene end was trimmed by 0 bases and the J gene end by 4 bases; junction bases not matched to a gene: 11. The CDR3 runs to 17 residues. The chain's CDR3 is CSVEDLDRGDYSYGYTF. For the CDR3, the DNA is TGCAGCGTTGAAGATCTGGACAGGGGGGACTATAGCTATGGCTACACCTTC.

The chain uses TRBV19 and TRBJ2-7, with TRBD1 as a possible D gene (5 bases). With 6 bases removed from V and 3 bases from J, the gap between germline ends came to 15 bases. The length of the CDR3 is 14 residues. Germline loops: CDR1 LNHDA, CDR2 SQIVND (reference sequence). CDR3 region: CASSGHVPDYEQYF. DNA for the CDR3: TGTGCCAGTAGCGGACATGTCCCTGACTACGAGCAGTACTTC.

This clone was counted between two and nine times. The chain recombines TRBV7-9 with TRBJ1-3; 9 nucleotides match TRBD1. J lost 4 bases, V lost 5 bases, and 12 bases had no gene match. The CDR3 length is 17 residues. Germline-derived CDR1 and CDR2 are SEHNR and FQNEAQ (reference sequence). In DNA, the CDR3 is TGTGCCAGCAGCAGAAAGGACAGGGGCGAACCGGGAAACACCATATATTTT. Translating gives CASSRKDRGEPGNTIYF.

The rearrangement links TRBV30 to TRBJ2-5; 10 bases agree with TRBD2. With V trimmed by 5 bases and J by 4 bases, 7 bases remained unmatched. This CDR3 contains 14 residues. Germline loops: CDR1 GTSNPN, CDR2 SVGIG (reference sequence). CDR3 sequence reads: CAWALAGVGETQYF. CDR3 nucleotides: TGTGCCTGGGCTCTAGCGGGAGTGGGAGAGACCCAGTACTTC.

This chain links TRBV5-4 with TRBJ2-1, with D maybe TRBD2 (6 bases). Trimming took 4 bases from V and 12 from J, leaving 14 bases between them. The CDR3 consists of 12 residues. Germline V CDR1 and CDR2: SGHNT, YYREEE (reference sequence). DNA of the CDR3: TGTGCCAGCAGCCCAATGGAGGGGATGCAGTTCTTC. It codes for CASSPMEGMQFF.

The chain carries TRBV29-1 and TRBJ2-7; possible D gene TRBD1, 6 bases. CDR3 length: 12 amino acids. V gave up 3 bases and J gave up 2 bases, with 8 bases separating them. The germline CDR1 and CDR2 sequences are SQVTM and ANQGSEA. The CDR3 here is CSVEGDTYEQYF. Written as DNA, the CDR3 is TGCAGCGTTGAGGGGGACACCTACGAGCAGTACTTC.

The rearrangement uses TRBV19 and TRBJ1-2, with 9 bases fitting TRBD1. Germline CDR1 and CDR2: LNHDA and SQIVND (reference sequence). The CDR3 contains 15 residues. With 5 bases clipped from V and 4 bases from J, the junction kept 8 bases outside the gene matches. This chain's CDR3 is CASSSRTGAPYGYTF. In DNA, the CDR3 is TGTGCCAGTAGTTCGAGGACAGGGGCTCCCTATGGCTACACCTTC.

The rearrangement uses TRBV30 and TRBJ2-1; 10 positions agree with TRBD2. This CDR3 comprises 19 residues. CDR1 and CDR2 (germline): GTSNPN, SVGIG (reference sequence). The V and J ends lost 2 bases and 7 bases, in that order; junction bases with no gene match: 20. The CDR3: CAWSPGSGRADRGVNEQFF. The DNA of the CDR3 is TGTGCCTGGAGTCCCGGGAGCGGGAGGGCCGATCGGGGAGTAAATGAGCAGTTCTTC.

With regard to this clone: One junction end disagrees with the germline gene, perhaps due to a read error. This rearrangement joins TRBV4-1 to TRBJ2-7; D might be TRBD2 (6 bases). CDR3 length equals 13 residues. Germline assignment: CDR1 MGHRA and CDR2 YSYEKL. CDR3 nucleotide sequence: TGCGCCAGCAGCCAGGATTTTCCGGGACTTCTGAACTTC. Translating it yields CASSQDFPGLLNF.

The chain has TRBV4-2 and TRBJ2-7; 8 nucleotides match TRBD1. Per the germline V gene, CDR1 is LGHNA and CDR2 is YNFKEQ. Germline trimming cut 4 bases from V and 4 bases from J; bases unmatched to any gene: 12. The CDR3 contains 16 residues. The CDR3 reads CASSRSEVRGRYEQYF. The DNA of the CDR3 is TGTGCCAGCAGCCGGAGCGAGGTCAGGGGGCGATACGAGCAGTACTTC.

The CDR3 sequence is CASTPPRTTSSRAQYF. In nucleotides, the CDR3 is TGTGCCAGCACCCCCCCGAGGACGACGTCCTCGAGGGCCCAGTACTTC. The rearrangement joins TRBV7-2 to TRBJ2-5; the D gene is possibly TRBD2 (5 bases). Germline V gene sequence: CDR1 SGHTA, CDR2 FQGNSA. This CDR3 region has 16 residues. Trimming removed 7 bases at V and 9 bases at J, with 27 bases between.

The V call is TRBV29-1, the J call TRBJ1-1; tentative D call: TRBD1 (5 bases). The CDR3 totals 16 residues. Germline V CDR1 and CDR2: SQVTM, ANQGSEA. V was clipped by 7 bases and J by 1 base, with 22 bases between them. The CDR3 DNA reads TGCAGCGCCAAACCCCCGGAACAGGCTGGGAACACTGAAGCTTTCTTT. It encodes CSAKPPEQAGNTEAFF.

This chain connects TRBV29-1 to TRBJ2-1; 8 positions match TRBD1. The CDR3 is made up of 17 amino acids. Germline lookup yields CDR1 SQVTM and CDR2 ANQGSEA. V shed 0 bases, J shed 0 bases, and the junction held 7 bases outside the gene matches. The CDR3 DNA follows: TGCAGCGTTGAAGATTCGTGTGGACAGGGCTCCTACAATGAGCAGTTCTTC. It codes for CSVEDSCGQGSYNEQFF.

This chain links TRBV29-1 with TRBJ2-3; a possible D gene is TRBD2 (5 bases). This CDR3 has 15 residues. V lost 8 bases, J lost 2 bases, and 20 bases lay in between. Germline CDR1 is SQVTM and CDR2 is ANQGSEA. In DNA, the CDR3 is TGCAGCCCTAAAGAGCGGTCTCTAGTCACAGATACGCAGTATTTT. Protein product: CSPKERSLVTDTQYF.

The rearrangement joins TRBV19 to TRBJ2-5; 9 positions agree with TRBD2. Germline CDR1 is LNHDA and CDR2 is SQIVND (reference sequence). The CDR3 consists of 16 residues. V lost 1 base and J lost 1; bases outside the gene matches: 4. CDR3 nucleotides: TGTGCCAGTAGTATAGGACTAGCGGAGATCCAAGAGACCCAGTACTTC. The encoded protein is CASSIGLAEIQETQYF.